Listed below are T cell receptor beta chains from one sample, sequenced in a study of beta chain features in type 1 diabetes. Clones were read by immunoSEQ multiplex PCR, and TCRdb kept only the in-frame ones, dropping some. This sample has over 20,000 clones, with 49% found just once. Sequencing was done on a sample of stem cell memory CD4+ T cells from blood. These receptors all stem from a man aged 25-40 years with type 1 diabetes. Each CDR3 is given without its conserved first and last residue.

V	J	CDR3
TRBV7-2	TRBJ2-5	ASSRVAGVYQETQY
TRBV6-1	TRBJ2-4	ASSEARENNQY
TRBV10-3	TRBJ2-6	AISELQVSGANVLT
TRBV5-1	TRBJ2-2	ASSLTSGWDTGELF
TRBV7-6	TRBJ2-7	ASSRGGAGPSYEQY
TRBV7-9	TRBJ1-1	ASSQPPRTEAF
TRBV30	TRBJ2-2	AWRSRGNTGELF
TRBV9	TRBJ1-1	ASCDRAEAF
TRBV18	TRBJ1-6	ASSNREGAQISPLH
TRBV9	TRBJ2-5	ASGGTSRGETQY
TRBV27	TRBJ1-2	ASSLSLRSSYGYT
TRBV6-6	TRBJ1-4	ASSFPGQGHEKLF
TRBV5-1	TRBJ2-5	ASSLVRGLRETQY
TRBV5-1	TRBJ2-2	ASSSSGGINTGELF
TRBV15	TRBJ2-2	ATSRAGTGGGLF
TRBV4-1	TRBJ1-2	ASSQEEGAYYGYT
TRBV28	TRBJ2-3	ASGSGTDTQY
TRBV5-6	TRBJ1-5	ASSLGVSSNQPQH
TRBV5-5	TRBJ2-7	ASSPRGTQSYEQY
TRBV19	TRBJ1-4	ASLARGPDEKLF
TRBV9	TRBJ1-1	ASSPFRGTEAF
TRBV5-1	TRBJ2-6	ASSFTAHSGANVLT
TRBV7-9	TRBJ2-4	ASSLASSGEGNIQY
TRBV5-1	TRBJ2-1	ASSSSWTGDEQF
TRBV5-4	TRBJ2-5	ASSSPGQQETQY
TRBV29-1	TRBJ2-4	SVRQGAGAKNIQY
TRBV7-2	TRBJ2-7	ASSAYQGARSYEQY
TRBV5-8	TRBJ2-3	ASTGGGRGTDTQY
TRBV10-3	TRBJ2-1	AMRSGTASYNEQF